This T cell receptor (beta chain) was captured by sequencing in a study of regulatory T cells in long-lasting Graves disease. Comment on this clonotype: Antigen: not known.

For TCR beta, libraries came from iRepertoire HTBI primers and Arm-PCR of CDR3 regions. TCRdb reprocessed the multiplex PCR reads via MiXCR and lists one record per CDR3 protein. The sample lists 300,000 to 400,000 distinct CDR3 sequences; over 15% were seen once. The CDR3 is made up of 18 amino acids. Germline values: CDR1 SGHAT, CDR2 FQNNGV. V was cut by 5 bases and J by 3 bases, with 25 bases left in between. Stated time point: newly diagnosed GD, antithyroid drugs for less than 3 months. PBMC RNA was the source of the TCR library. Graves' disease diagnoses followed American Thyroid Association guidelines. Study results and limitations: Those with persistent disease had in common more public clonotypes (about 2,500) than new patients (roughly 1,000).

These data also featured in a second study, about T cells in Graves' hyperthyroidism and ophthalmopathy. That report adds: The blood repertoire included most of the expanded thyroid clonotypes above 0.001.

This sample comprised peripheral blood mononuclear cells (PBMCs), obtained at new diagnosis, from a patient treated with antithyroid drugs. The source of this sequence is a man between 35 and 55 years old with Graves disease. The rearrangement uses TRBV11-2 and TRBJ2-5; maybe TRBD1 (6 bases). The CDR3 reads CASSRAQGRVHLEETQYF. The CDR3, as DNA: TGTGCCAGCAGCCGTGCCCAGGGGAGAGTTCATCTGGAAGAGACCCAGTACTTC.